This passage covers 29 T cell receptor beta chains from one sample sequenced in a study of post-analysis software for immune sequencing data. Study-level points and caveats: In patients, roughly five TRBV segments were more frequent than in controls, with TRBV5-6, TRBV5-1 and TRBV20-1 among them.

Unique molecular identifiers had been added to the TCR beta cDNA libraries. TCRdb passed the PCR reads through MiXCR, listing each CDR3 protein once. Of about 460,000 distinct CDR3 sequences listed, around 40% are singletons. For these TCRs, the target antigens are not known. The sequenced material came from blood. The receptors were gathered from a girl under 18 with multiple sclerosis.

This clonotype was seen a single time. The genes are TRBV20-1 and TRBJ2-4; D unclear. V lost 5 bases to trimming and J lost 0 bases, with 11 bases between them. CDR1 and CDR2 (germline): DFQATT, SNEGSKA (reference sequence). The CDR3 is 14 residues long. CDR3 sequence reads: CSAYLTGAKNIQYF. The CDR3 nucleotides read TGCAGTGCTTACCTGACGGGAGCCAAAAACATTCAGTACTTC.

Ten or more counts support this clonotype. The rearrangement joins TRBV10-3 to TRBJ2-7; 7 positions match TRBD2. This CDR3 has 15 amino acids. Germline CDR1 ENHRY, CDR2 SYGVKD. The junction had 7 bases not matched to a gene; V was cut back by 4 bases and J by 1 base. DNA of the CDR3: TGTGCCATCAGTGGGGGGGGACGGGAATCCTACGAGCAGTACTTC. This encodes CAISGGGRESYEQYF.

This clonotype came up a few times. The CDR3 sequence: CASSPVAAVTYEQYF. The CDR3 DNA reads as TGTGCCAGCAGCCCCGTGGCGGCCGTTACCTACGAGCAGTACTTC. The chain couples TRBV28 to TRBJ2-7; D unresolved. Germline V gene lookup returns CDR1 MDHEN and CDR2 SYDVKM. The CDR3 totals 15 residues. Trimming removed 6 bases from V and 2 bases from J, with 17 bases in between. Full variable domain (rest looked up from reference TRBV28 and TRBJ2-7): DVKVTQSSRYLVKRTGEKVFLECVQDMDHENMFWYRQDPGLGLRLIYFSYDVKMKEKGDIPEGYSVSREKKERFSLILESASTNQTSMYLCASSPVAAVTYEQYFGPGTRLTVT.

The table lists this clonotype with many counts. The chain combines TRBV5-1 with TRBJ2-1; no clear D. The CDR3 sequence is 13 residues long. V lost 0 bases, J lost 4 bases, and 5 bases lay in between. Germline CDR1 reads SGHRS; CDR2 reads YFSETQ. The CDR3 spells CASSLEVYNEQFF. The CDR3 DNA sequence: TGCGCCAGCAGCTTGGAAGTTTACAATGAGCAGTTCTTC.

This clonotype showed up just once. The genes are TRBV5-1 and TRBJ1-6; D call uncertain. Deletions cut 4 bases from V and 8 bases from J, with 16 bases between. Germline V CDR1 and CDR2: SGHRS, YFSETQ. The CDR3 is 15 residues long. The CDR3 loop reads CASSPDGYEDSPLHF. The CDR3 DNA follows: TGCGCCAGCAGCCCGGACGGCTACGAGGATTCACCCCTCCACTTT.

The CDR3 DNA sequence: TGTGCCAGCAACGACATCGGGACAGGGGGGGAAGAGCAGTACTTC. As protein: CASNDIGTGGEEQYF. This rearrangement joins TRBV28 to TRBJ2-7; the match to TRBD1 covers 11 bases. CDR3 length equals 15 residues. V lost 7 bases to trimming and J lost 7 bases; unmatched junction nucleotides: 12. The germline V gene encodes CDR1 MDHEN and CDR2 SYDVKM.

The rearrangement joins TRBV4-1 to TRBJ2-7; D unclear. CDR3 length equals 14 residues. The V and J ends lost 0 bases and 2 bases respectively, with 8 bases between them. CDR1 is MGHRA, CDR2 YSYEKL, per germline. The CDR3 DNA sequence: TGCGCCAGCAGCCAAGATCCCCGGGCCTACGAGCAGTACTTC. Its translation: CASSQDPRAYEQYF.

This clonotype appeared once. The CDR3 bases are TGCAGCGTCCAGCCACTGGGCAGGGCGGACGAGCAGTACTTC. Translation: CSVQPLGRADEQYF. The chain uses TRBV29-1 and TRBJ2-7; D might be TRBD1 (5 bases). The CDR3 spans 14 residues. V shed 6 bases and J shed 5 bases, with 20 bases lying between them. Per germline, CDR1 SQVTM and CDR2 ANQGSEA.

This clonotype is medium-sized in the sample. The J gene is TRBJ2-1, the V gene TRBV12-3 or TRBV12-4; TRBD1 matches at 7 bases. Germline trimming cut 1 base from V and 8 bases from J; bases unmatched to any gene: 8. This CDR3 comprises 15 residues. CDR3 sequence reads: CASSLVLTGADEQFF. The CDR3 DNA follows: TGTGCCAGCAGTTTAGTTCTAACAGGGGCGGATGAGCAGTTCTTC.

The sample holds a few counts of this clonotype. This chain links TRBV7-2 with TRBJ2-7; D call uncertain. Germline CDR1 reads SGHTA; CDR2 reads FQGNSA. The CDR3 is 15 residues long. Trimming removed 1 base from V and 0 bases from J, with 10 bases in between. The CDR3 is CASSLGAGSSYEQYF. DNA for the CDR3: TGTGCCAGCAGCTTAGGGGCTGGAAGCTCCTACGAGCAGTACTTC. Full variable domain (remainder filled in from reference TRBV7-2 and TRBJ2-7): GAGVSQSPSNKVTEKGKDVELRCDPISGHTALYWYRQSLGQGLEFLIYFQGNSAPDKSGLPSDRFSAERTGGSVSTLTIQRTQQEDSAVYLCASSLGAGSSYEQYFGPGTRLTVT.

This clonotype was seen a few times. This chain connects TRBV20-1 to TRBJ2-7; D is ambiguous. The CDR3 has 14 residues. Germline V gene sequence: CDR1 DFQATT, CDR2 SNEGSKA (reference sequence). With 6 bases removed from V and 0 bases from J, the gap between germline ends came to 15 bases. DNA of the CDR3: TGCAGTGCAACCCCACAGAGTTACTCCTACGAGCAGTACTTC. Its translation: CSATPQSYSYEQYF.

For this clonotype: The junction shows a germline mismatch at one end, possibly a read error. The chain combines TRBV4-1 with TRBJ2-1, with D perhaps matching TRBD1 (6 bases). Looked up from germline, CDR1 is MGHRA and CDR2 is YSYEKL. The CDR3 has 12 amino acids. DNA for the CDR3: TGCGCCAGTAGCCATAACAGGGATGAGCAGTTCTTC. Amino acids: CASSHNRDEQFF.

J is TRBJ2-4 and V is TRBV5-1; 10 bases align to TRBD2. The end of the DNA fits TRBJ2-7 better, so the J call may be wrong. CDR3 size: 15 residues. The germline gives CDR1 SGHRS, CDR2 YFSETQ. CDR3 amino acids: CASSKILAGTYEQYF. CDR3 coding DNA: TGCGCCAGCAGCAAAATACTAGCGGGAACCTACGAGCAGTACTTC.

The V gene is TRBV2, the J gene TRBJ2-7; D not certain. Trimming left V 3 bases short and J 3 bases short, with 9 bases between. This CDR3 spans 13 amino acids. Germline-derived CDR1 and CDR2 are SNHLY and FYNNEI. CDR3 sequence: CASSDRIDYEQYF. In DNA form, the CDR3 reads TGTGCCAGCAGTGACAGGATAGACTACGAGCAGTACTTC.

There are a few counts of this clonotype. V usage is TRBV7-9 and J usage is TRBJ1-5; no firm D call. Germline assignment: CDR1 SEHNR and CDR2 FQNEAQ (reference sequence). The CDR3 is 16 amino acids. Trimming left V 1 base short and J 1 base short, with 11 bases between. CDR3 amino acids: CASSLGGGISNQPQHF. CDR3 bases: TGTGCCAGCAGCTTAGGGGGAGGGATCAGCAATCAGCCCCAGCATTTT.

This clonotype was recorded a few times. This chain joins TRBV5-1 and TRBJ2-1; D possibly corresponds to TRBD1 (5 bases). Germline CDR1 SGHRS, CDR2 YFSETQ. The CDR3 is made up of 16 amino acids. V shed 6 bases and J shed 4 bases, with 20 bases lying between them. DNA of the CDR3: TGCGCCAGCACAATCGACAGCCTCTCAGAATACAATGAGCAGTTCTTC. This gives the protein CASTIDSLSEYNEQFF.

This clonotype has a handful of counts. The chain couples TRBV6-1 to TRBJ2-7, with 7 bases matching TRBD1. The V gene end was trimmed by 6 bases and the J gene end by 3 bases; junction bases not matched to a gene: 5. The CDR3 has 13 amino acids. Germline V gene lookup returns CDR1 MNHNS and CDR2 SASEGT. CDR3 amino acids: CASSLDRNYEQYF. In DNA form, the CDR3 reads TGTGCCAGCAGCTTGGACAGGAACTACGAGCAGTACTTC.

The chain employs TRBV10-3 and TRBJ1-1; D uncertain. The CDR3 loop spans 13 amino acids. From germline, CDR1 is ENHRY and CDR2 SYGVKD. V was pared by 4 bases and J by 2 bases, with 8 bases between. The CDR3, as DNA: TGTGCCATCAGTGCGGATGGTAACACTGAAGCTTTCTTT. Its protein product is CAISADGNTEAFF.

This chain connects TRBV2 to TRBJ1-2, with a weak D call TRBD1 (5 bases). V was shortened by 1 base and J by 4 bases, with 13 bases between the two germline ends. This CDR3 is built from 15 residues. The germline V gene encodes CDR1 SNHLY and CDR2 FYNNEI. The CDR3 DNA sequence: TGTGCCAGCAGTGAAGGAGGCAGGGCTAGCTATGGCTACACCTTC. Translation: CASSEGGRASYGYTF.

The chain uses TRBV6-5 and TRBJ2-1; TRBD2 matches at 8 bases. The CDR3 totals 15 residues. Unmatched junction bases numbered 5, after V lost 5 bases and J lost 2 bases. Per germline, CDR1 MNHEY and CDR2 SVGAGI. The CDR3 protein is CASSKRERPYNEQFF. The CDR3, as DNA: TGTGCCAGCAGTAAGCGGGAGCGCCCCTACAATGAGCAGTTCTTC.

This clonotype has a count of ten or more. The chain is built from TRBV5-1 and TRBJ2-3, with D maybe TRBD1 (5 bases). Trimming removed 0 bases from V and 5 bases from J, with 10 bases in between. The CDR3 contains 14 residues. The germline V gene encodes CDR1 SGHRS and CDR2 YFSETQ. The CDR3 DNA reads TGCGCCAGCAGCTTGGCGGCGACAGAAGATACGCAGTATTTT. This sequence encodes CASSLAATEDTQYF.

The V gene is TRBV20-1, the J gene TRBJ2-1; 11 bases fit TRBD2. The germline V gene encodes CDR1 DFQATT and CDR2 SNEGSKA (reference sequence). This CDR3 has 16 residues. Trimming took 6 bases from V and 0 from J; bases not matched to a gene: 7. CDR3 in DNA: TGCAGTGCGTGGACTAGCGGGCTGAACTCCTACAATGAGCAGTTCTTC. Its protein is CSAWTSGLNSYNEQFF.

The chain joins TRBV28 to TRBJ2-4, with 7 bases aligning to TRBD2. The last part of the DNA fits TRBJ2-7 better; the J call may be wrong. Germline assignment: CDR1 MDHEN and CDR2 SYDVKM. The CDR3 has 15 residues. The CDR3 nucleotides are TGTGCCAGCAGCCGAACTAGCGAGATATCCTACGAGCAGTACTTC. It yields the protein CASSRTSEISYEQYF.

The chain joins TRBV12-3 or TRBV12-4 to TRBJ2-7; D is unclear. Trimming stripped 1 base from V and 3 bases from J, with 7 bases between. The CDR3 is 13 amino acids. The CDR3 reads CASSLGALYEQYF. The DNA of the CDR3 is TGTGCCAGCAGTTTAGGGGCCCTCTACGAGCAGTACTTC.

The chain employs TRBV24-1 and TRBJ2-1; TRBD2 might be the D (6 bases). This CDR3 comprises 14 residues. V lost 5 bases and J 5 bases, leaving 12 bases between the germline ends. CDR1 is KGHDR, CDR2 SFDVKD, per germline. The CDR3 coding sequence is TGTGCCACCAGTGTAACTGGCGGGAACAATGAGCAGTTCTTC. Encoded protein: CATSVTGGNNEQFF.

This clonotype was counted a few times. The genes are TRBV12-3 or TRBV12-4 and TRBJ2-7; D gene ambiguous. There are 14 residues in the CDR3. The ends were cut back, 2 bases at V and 5 bases at J, with 13 bases in the middle. CDR3 in amino acids: CASSLLIAPHEQYF. CDR3 in DNA: TGTGCCAGCAGTTTATTAATAGCCCCCCACGAGCAGTACTTC.

This clonotype was found a few times. This chain joins TRBV15 and TRBJ2-1; the match to TRBD2 covers 8 bases. Trimming removed 4 bases from V and 2 bases from J; junction bases left unmatched: 1. The V gene's germline CDR1 is LNHNV and CDR2 YYDKDF (reference sequence). The CDR3 spans 14 residues. This chain's CDR3 is CATSTGLAYNEQFF. The CDR3 bases are TGTGCCACCAGCACGGGACTAGCCTACAATGAGCAGTTCTTC. The full variable domain, with the rest looked up from reference TRBV15 and TRBJ2-1, is DAMVIQNPRYQVTQFGKPVTLSCSQTLNHNVMYWYQQKSSQAPKLLFHYYDKDFNNEADTPDNFQSRRPNTSFCFLDIRSPGLGDTAMYLCATSTGLAYNEQFFGPGTRLTVL.

The chain links TRBV10-2 to TRBJ2-5; TRBD2 agrees at 12 bases. V lost 7 bases to trimming and J lost 0 bases; unmatched junction nucleotides: 3. This CDR3 is built from 15 residues. Germline assignment: CDR1 WSHSY and CDR2 SAAADI. CDR3 nucleotide sequence: TGCGCCAGCAATTGGACTAGCGGGAACCAAGAGACCCAGTACTTC. It yields the protein CASNWTSGNQETQYF.

The CDR3 coding sequence is TGTGCCAGCAGTTTTCGGGCTGCCAGGGAGCCCCAGCATTTT. Amino acids: CASSFRAAREPQHF. The chain uses TRBV28 and TRBJ1-5; weak D call: TRBD1 (5 bases). Per the germline V gene, CDR1 is MDHEN and CDR2 is SYDVKM. This CDR3 comprises 14 residues. Trimming left V 3 bases short and J 8 bases short, with 14 bases between.